The 14 T cell receptor beta chains below were found in one sample sequenced in a study of control samples from healthy donors and cancer patients. TCRdb's table, derived via immunoSEQ multiplex PCR, lists solely in-frame clones and lacks some. This sample carries roughly 450,000 clones, more than 80% of them seen once, and the ten largest clones take just under 6.5%. The sample comprised PBMCs. These receptors were taken from a man in his forties or fifties with head and neck cancer.

This chain connects TRBV24-1 to TRBJ2-5; 8 positions agree with TRBD2. The CDR3 extends over 15 amino acids. J was trimmed by 4 bases and V by 3 bases; bases with no gene match: 6. Germline CDR1 and CDR2: KGHDR and SFDVKD. For the CDR3, the DNA is TGTGCCACCAGTGATAACAGCGGGAGAGGAGAGACCCAGTACTTC. This sequence encodes CATSDNSGRGETQYF.

The chain combines TRBV7-2 with TRBJ2-5; a weak D match, TRBD1 (7 bases). The V gene's germline CDR1 is SGHTA and CDR2 FQGNSA. The CDR3 runs 14 residues. V dropped 4 bases and J dropped 5 bases, with 14 bases sitting between them. The CDR3 loop reads CASSSQGGQETQYF. As DNA, the CDR3 is TGTGCCAGCAGCTCCCAGGGGGGCCAGGAGACCCAGTACTTC.

This clone was detected once. The chain uses TRBV27 and TRBJ2-7; 15 nucleotides line up with TRBD2. From germline, CDR1 is MNHEY and CDR2 SMNVEV (reference sequence). CDR3 size: 16 residues. V dropped 6 bases and J dropped 5; count of bases not matched to a gene: 8. The CDR3 spells CASSPGTSGRSHEQYF. The CDR3 nucleotides are TGTGCCAGCAGCCCCGGGACTAGCGGGAGGTCCCACGAGCAGTACTTC.

The V call is TRBV5-1, the J call TRBJ2-7; D not certain. This CDR3 has 14 residues. Between the trimmed V and J ends, which lost 0 bases and 2 bases, there was a span of 9 bases. CDR1 SGHRS and CDR2 YFSETQ come from the germline V gene. CDR3 in amino acids: CASSLGAQTYEQYF. CDR3 nucleotides: TGCGCCAGCAGCTTGGGGGCACAAACCTACGAGCAGTACTTC. Filled out from reference TRBV5-1 and TRBJ2-7, the complete variable domain reads KAGVTQTPRYLIKTRGQQVTLSCSPISGHRSVSWYQQTPGQGLQFLFEYFSETQRNKGNFPGRFSGRQFSNSRSEMNVSTLELGDSALYLCASSLGAQTYEQYFGPGTRLTVT.

The chain uses TRBV5-4 and TRBJ1-3; maybe TRBD1 (5 bases). CDR1 is SGHNT, CDR2 YYREEE, per germline (reference sequence). V dropped 1 base and J dropped 2 bases, with 13 bases sitting between them. This CDR3 comprises 16 residues. In nucleotides, the CDR3 is TGTGCCAGCAGCTTGACGCAGGGTGGACCTGGAAACACCATATATTTT. This codes for CASSLTQGGPGNTIYF.

The rearrangement uses TRBV11-2 and TRBJ2-1; 11 bases are a match to TRBD2. The ends lost 2 bases at V and 15 bases at J; junction bases unmatched: 6. CDR3 size: 13 residues. Germline lookup yields CDR1 SGHAT and CDR2 FQNNGV. The CDR3 DNA is TGTGCCAGCAGCTTATCGACTAGCGGGGCCCTGTTCTTC. Its translation: CASSLSTSGALFF.

J is TRBJ2-2 and V is TRBV27; 11 nucleotides agree with TRBD2. With V trimmed by 2 bases and J by 6 bases, 2 bases remained unmatched. Germline CDR1 MNHEY, CDR2 SMNVEV (reference sequence). The CDR3 runs to 15 residues. The CDR3 DNA follows: TGTGCCAGCAGTTTAAATAGCGGGAGGGCCGGGGAGCTGTTTTTT. It yields the protein CASSLNSGRAGELFF.

This clone was picked up one time. The chain carries TRBV9 and TRBJ2-3, with TRBD1 matching over 7 bases. V shed 3 bases, J shed 3 bases, and the junction held 4 bases outside the gene matches. From germline, CDR1 is SGDLS and CDR2 YYNGEE. The CDR3 has 14 residues. CDR3 region: CASSATGDTDTQYF. As DNA, the CDR3 is TGTGCCAGCAGCGCCACAGGGGATACAGATACGCAGTATTTT.

The chain joins TRBV18 to TRBJ2-5, with 7 bases fitting TRBD1. CDR1 is KGHSH, CDR2 LQKENI, per germline. Unmatched junction bases numbered 5, after V lost 2 bases and J lost 2 bases. This CDR3 spans 15 amino acids. For the CDR3, the DNA is TGTGCCAGCTCACCAGGGACAGATCTACAAGAGACCCAGTACTTC. Protein sequence: CASSPGTDLQETQYF.

CDR3: CASSVTSGGDYNEQFF. The CDR3 DNA sequence: TGTGCCAGCAGCGTCACAAGCGGGGGGGACTACAATGAGCAGTTCTTC. J is TRBJ2-1 and V is TRBV9, with 10 bases fitting TRBD2. J gave up 3 bases and V 2 bases, and 5 bases lay outside the gene matches. CDR3 length equals 16 residues. Germline V gene data show CDR1 as SGDLS and CDR2 as YYNGEE. The whole variable domain, filled in from reference TRBV9 and TRBJ2-1, reads DSGVTQTPKHLITATGQRVTLRCSPRSGDLSVYWYQQSLDQGLQFLIQYYNGEERAKGNILERFSAQQFPDLHSELNLSSLELGDSALYFCASSVTSGGDYNEQFFGPGTRLTVL.

This chain joins TRBV9 and TRBJ1-4, with 8 bases that match TRBD1. V was pared by 2 bases and J by 8 bases, with 8 bases of the junction left unmatched. The germline gives CDR1 SGDLS, CDR2 YYNGEE. CDR3 length: 15 amino acids. The CDR3 DNA reads TGTGCCAGCAGCGTCAGGACAGGGCATGGAGAAAAACTGTTTTTT. Translating it yields CASSVRTGHGEKLFF.

The chain carries TRBV21-1 and TRBJ1-1. TRBV21-1 is described as a pseudogene. This CDR3 is built from 15 residues. DNA of the CDR3: TGTGCCAGCCGAGCGGCAGGCTGCCGGAACACTGAAGCTTTCTTT. This sequence encodes CASRAAGCRNTEAFF.

This clone has only one observation. The chain employs TRBV6-6 and TRBJ1-2, with a weak D call TRBD1 (5 bases). The ends were cut back, 8 bases at V and 0 bases at J, with 10 bases in the middle. This CDR3 contains 13 residues. CDR1 and CDR2 (germline): MNHNY, SVGAGI (reference sequence). CDR3 in amino acids: CASAGLSNYGYTF. DNA of the CDR3: TGTGCCAGCGCGGGACTTTCTAACTATGGCTACACCTTC.

This sequence joins TRBV28 and TRBJ1-1, with a tentative D call TRBD1 (6 bases). Per the germline V gene, CDR1 is MDHEN and CDR2 is SYDVKM. Deletions cut 8 bases from V and 6 bases from J, with 19 bases between. The CDR3 runs to 14 residues. The CDR3 DNA reads as TGTGCCAGCCGAACCGACAGGAATTTAGCTGAAGCTTTCTTT. This gives the protein CASRTDRNLAEAFF.